This T cell receptor (beta chain) was captured in a study of identical twins. All of the donors were Caucasians in good health. TCRdb re-called the 5' RACE reads through MiXCR, storing one row per CDR3 protein. Found here are 700,000 or so distinct CDR3 sequences, more than 6.5% of them singletons; the top ten hold more than 0.75%. From germline, CDR1 is MNHNS and CDR2 SASEGT. Trimming stripped 0 bases from V and 11 bases from J, with 5 bases between. The CDR3 contains 11 residues. These data were also filed under a second study, of yellow fever vaccine responses in identical twins.

The sequencing sample was made of PBMCs. The sequence was collected from a woman between 18 and 29 years old in good health. The V and J genes are TRBV6-1 and TRBJ2-4; the D is unclear. As DNA, the CDR3 is TGTGCCAGCAGTGAAGCAGTCGTTCAGTACTTC. The encoded protein is CASSEAVVQYF.